What follows are 14 T cell receptor beta chains derived from one specimen sequenced in a study of CD8+CD57+ T cells in acquired aplastic anemia. Genomic DNA was employed as the template in profiling TCR beta VDJ and CDR3. Via MiXCR, TCRdb re-called the reads, giving one row per CDR3 protein. The data show approximately 200,000 distinct CDR3 sequences, over 40% seen once. Patients who underwent sequencing had shown CD8+CD57+ cell expansion by flow cytometry. The specimen sequenced was sorted CD4+, CD8+, or CD8+CD57+ T cells (not recorded which) from PBMCs. These receptors were obtained from a human donor with aplastic anemia.

This clonotype has only a few counts. The CDR3 DNA follows: TGTTCTTGGGAGGGGACAAGATATTCACCCCTCCACTTT. Amino acid sequence: CSWEGTRYSPLHF. This chain connects TRBV30 to TRBJ1-6; tentatively, D is TRBD1 (6 bases). CDR1 and CDR2 from the germline V gene are GTSNPN and SVGIG (reference sequence). The length of the CDR3 is 13 residues.

This rearrangement joins TRBV19 to TRBJ2-1; possibly TRBD2 for D (5 bases). There are 18 residues in the CDR3. Trimming cost V 5 bases and J 3 bases, with 23 bases left between them. In germline, CDR1 is LNHDA, CDR2 SQIVND (reference sequence). This chain's CDR3 is CASSAFLTVGVDYNEQFF. The CDR3 DNA follows: TGTGCCAGTAGTGCCTTTCTTACAGTCGGGGTGGACTACAATGAGCAGTTCTTC. Complete variable domain (other parts from reference TRBV19 and TRBJ2-1): DGGITQSPKYLFRKEGQNVTLSCEQNLNHDAMYWYRQDPGQGLRLIYYSQIVNDFQKGDIAEGYSVSREKKESFPLTVTSAQKNPTAFYLCASSAFLTVGVDYNEQFFGPGTRLTVL.

On this clonotype itself: The junction and the germline gene differ at one end; a read error may be behind it. This chain links TRBV4-2 with TRBJ2-3, with D unclear. Germline V gene lookup returns CDR1 LGHNA and CDR2 YNFKEQ. The CDR3 extends over 16 amino acids. The CDR3 here is CASSQEAPPQEDTQYF. The CDR3, as DNA: TGTGCTAGCAGCCAAGAGGCCCCTCCCCAGGAGGATACGCAGTATTTT.

V and J are TRBV7-2 and TRBJ2-2; 8 bases agree with TRBD2. Germline CDR1 and CDR2: SGHTA and FQGNSA. The CDR3 contains 16 residues. V lost 1 base and J lost 7; bases outside the gene matches: 8. Written as DNA, the CDR3 is TGTGCCAGCAGCTTAGTCGGGGGGGGCCATAGCGGGGAGCTGTTTTTT. Protein: CASSLVGGGHSGELFF. Based on the CDR3 plus reference TRBV7-2 and TRBJ2-2, the full variable domain is GAGVSQSPSNKVTEKGKDVELRCDPISGHTALYWYRQSLGQGLEFLIYFQGNSAPDKSGLPSDRFSAERTGGSVSTLTIQRTQQEDSAVYLCASSLVGGGHSGELFFGEGSRLTVL.

This clonotype was picked up many times. The DNA of the CDR3 is TGTGCCAGCAGCCTCTCGACTAGCGGGGAAGGTGAGCAGTTCTTC. As protein: CASSLSTSGEGEQFF. The V call is TRBV7-2, the J call TRBJ2-1; the match to TRBD2 covers 11 bases. After removal of 5 bases from V and 9 bases from J, the junction contained 9 bases not matched to a gene. The CDR3 is made up of 15 amino acids. Germline-derived CDR1 and CDR2 are SGHTA and FQGNSA.

This clonotype has a count of ten or more. The chain joins TRBV10-3 to TRBJ1-5; TRBD1 is a possible D gene (5 bases). The CDR3 totals 16 residues. The V end was cut by 5 bases, the J end by 7 bases, with 21 bases between. Germline V gene lookup returns CDR1 ENHRY and CDR2 SYGVKD. CDR3 nucleotide sequence: TGTGCCATCAGTCCCAGGGACCCGGGCTCCGGGCAGCCCCAGCATTTT. Translated: CAISPRDPGSGQPQHF.

This clonotype came up many times. As DNA, the CDR3 is TGTGCCATCGGACAGGATAGCAATCAGCCCCAGCATTTT. As protein: CAIGQDSNQPQHF. The V gene is TRBV10-3, the J gene TRBJ1-5; TRBD1 agrees at 7 bases. V lost 8 bases, J lost 0 bases, and 1 base stayed unmatched. CDR1 is ENHRY and CDR2 is SYGVKD in the germline V gene. This CDR3 is 13 amino acids long.

The rearrangement joins TRBV14 to TRBJ2-6; D may match TRBD1 or TRBD2 (5 bases each). Trimming took 8 bases from V and 3 from J, leaving 20 bases between them. The V gene's germline CDR1 is SGHDN and CDR2 FVKESK. The CDR3 is made up of 17 amino acids. CDR3 region: CASHRGRVTCGANVLTF. The CDR3 nucleotides read TGTGCCAGCCACCGGGGCAGGGTAACCTGTGGGGCCAACGTCCTGACTTTC.

CDR3 sequence: CASSFTGTGELFF. CDR3 coding DNA: TGTGCCAGCAGCTTTACAGGGACCGGGGAGCTGTTTTTT. V usage is TRBV11-1 and J usage is TRBJ2-2; possible D gene TRBD1, 6 bases. The CDR3 is made up of 13 amino acids. The germline V gene encodes CDR1 SGHAT and CDR2 FQDESV (reference sequence). V lost 3 bases and J lost 5, with 7 bases in between.

This clonotype was detected many times. V gene TRBV7-3 combines with J gene TRBJ2-3, with 7 bases that match TRBD1. Per germline, CDR1 SGHTA and CDR2 FQGTGA. V shed 4 bases and J 2 bases; nucleotides not matched to a gene: 6. This CDR3 has 15 residues. The CDR3 protein is CASSWRQGATDTQYF. The DNA for the CDR3 is TGTGCCAGCAGCTGGCGACAGGGCGCCACAGATACGCAGTATTTT.

The rearrangement links TRBV2 to TRBJ1-1; D remains ambiguous. Germline values: CDR1 SNHLY, CDR2 FYNNEI. With 5 bases removed from V and 4 bases from J, the gap between germline ends came to 17 bases. The CDR3 contains 15 residues. The CDR3: CASSPTGFEVTEAFF. In DNA, the CDR3 is TGTGCCAGCAGTCCGACGGGGTTTGAGGTCACTGAAGCTTTCTTT.

This clonotype was recorded many times. This chain connects TRBV15 to TRBJ2-3; D tentatively reads TRBD1 or TRBD2 (5 bases each). This CDR3 spans 16 amino acids. The germline CDR1 and CDR2 sequences are LNHNV and YYDKDF (reference sequence). V was pared by 0 bases and J by 4 bases, with 14 bases between. CDR3 in DNA: TGTGCCACCAGCAGAGATAGGGGAGCGACCGCAGATACGCAGTATTTT. Its translation is CATSRDRGATADTQYF.

This clonotype came up a few times. This sequence may be a read error, since a much larger clone differs from it by one base. Likely a read error: the CDR3 ends without its conserved phenylalanine or tryptophan. The gene calls are TRBV10-3 and TRBJ2-1; perhaps TRBD1 as D (6 bases). The germline V and J ends were trimmed by 10 bases and 8 bases, with 15 bases remaining between them. In germline, CDR1 is ENHRY, CDR2 SYGVKD. CDR3 length: 12 residues. Written as DNA, the CDR3 is TGTGCCAGCATCAGAAAGGGGGATGAGCAGTTCCTC. Its protein is CASIRKGDEQFL.

CDR3 loop: CASRTFRDREGAKETQYF. As DNA, the CDR3 is TGCGCCAGCAGGACATTCCGGGACAGGGAAGGGGCTAAAGAGACCCAGTACTTC. The chain combines TRBV5-1 with TRBJ2-7; 9 bases match TRBD1. The J call may be in error: the DNA end matches TRBJ2-5 better. Germline CDR1 reads SGHRS; CDR2 reads YFSETQ. The CDR3 is 18 residues long.